This T cell receptor (beta chain) derives from a study of response to subunit inactivated influenza vaccine (dated by TCRdb to the late 2010s). Some background on the complete study: Deep quantitative profiling of the T cell receptor repertoire was used in the study to follow responses to a trivalent subunit inactivated influenza vaccine. Broader findings and caveats from the paper: The authors proposed that each seasonal influenza vaccination may bring in only a limited number of new T cells.

The germline V gene (reference sequence) yields DFQATT for CDR1 and SNEGSKA for CDR2. The CDR3 measures 14 amino acids from cysteine to phenylalanine. The retained sequence is limited to the CDR3, 42 bases, with the frame set at the first base. V is cut by 0 bases and J by 1 base, and the space between the germline ends is 9 bases. This clonotype was counted between two and nine times. Its antigen has not been determined. Base qualities are not provided; no much larger clone lies one nucleotide away. The method behind the library was RT-PCR. This sample was sequenced with an Illumina HiSeq 2500. The public reads were run again by TCRdb, first through fastp at Q25 and then through MiXCR, and only productive beta chains were kept. Entries are consolidated by CDR3 protein sequence, retaining the most common genes and DNA. This sample is represented by hundreds of thousands of distinct CDR3 sequences; more than 15% of them were singletons. Together, the top ten hold approximately 3% of the sample.

The TCR originated in a man between 50 and 70 years old who received an inactivated influenza vaccine. Donor details come from another sample of the same person, matched by shared clones. Recombination joined TRBV20-1 with TRBJ1-1; no D gene call is confident. The material sequenced was CD4+ T cells sorted from PBMCs, taken 23 months after vaccination. Here is the DNA: TGCAGTGCTAGAGATCATTGGGGGAACACTGAAGCTTTCTTT. Protein translation: CSARDHWGNTEAFF.